What follows are 22 T cell receptor beta chains derived from one specimen sequenced in a study of PD-1 blockade in classical Hodgkin lymphoma. Exposure to brentuximab vedotin varied, and each patient had relapsed following autologous stem cell transplantation. Some clones are missing from TCRdb's copy, which holds only in-frame ones; the method was immunoSEQ multiplex PCR. The table records around 45,000 clones, almost 90% of them present only once. The specimen comprised peripheral blood mononuclear cells (PBMCs), sampled at baseline. The receptors come from a human donor with classical Hodgkin lymphoma.

The V gene is TRBV28, the J gene TRBJ1-6; D ambiguous. Germline V CDR1 and CDR2: MDHEN, SYDVKM. This CDR3 contains 13 residues. V was pared by 1 base and J by 10 bases, with 8 bases between. The CDR3 DNA reads TGTGCCAGCAGTTTATATAGGGAATCACCCCTCCACTTT. It yields the protein CASSLYRESPLHF. Full variable domain (rest looked up from reference TRBV28 and TRBJ1-6): DVKVTQSSRYLVKRTGEKVFLECVQDMDHENMFWYRQDPGLGLRLIYFSYDVKMKEKGDIPEGYSVSREKKERFSLILESASTNQTSMYLCASSLYRESPLHFGNGTRLTVT.

This rearrangement joins TRBV28 to TRBJ2-5; a weak D match, TRBD1 (6 bases). Germline CDR1 is MDHEN and CDR2 is SYDVKM. The V and J ends lost 6 bases and 4 bases respectively, with 18 bases between them. This CDR3 contains 15 residues. This CDR3 reads CASSSRVRGGETQYF. The CDR3 coding sequence is TGTGCCAGCAGCTCCCGAGTCAGGGGCGGAGAGACCCAGTACTTC.

The chain has TRBV4-1 and TRBJ1-2, with TRBD1 matching 7 bases. Trimming took 3 bases from V and 4 from J; bases not matched to a gene: 11. The CDR3 extends over 16 amino acids. Germline loops: CDR1 MGHRA, CDR2 YSYEKL. This chain's CDR3 is CASSQIFGQAFYGYTF. DNA for the CDR3: TGCGCCAGCAGCCAGATATTCGGACAGGCCTTCTATGGCTACACCTTC.

CDR3 protein: CASRQDYNEQFF. The CDR3 bases are TGTGCCAGCAGGCAGGATTACAATGAGCAGTTCTTC. The chain couples TRBV28 to TRBJ2-1; D uncertain. Germline V CDR1 and CDR2: MDHEN, SYDVKM. The CDR3 totals 12 residues. The V and J ends lost 6 bases and 4 bases respectively, with 7 bases between them.

CDR3 sequence: CASSIPDRGPTDTQYF. The CDR3 region has the DNA TGTGCCAGCAGCATCCCGGACAGGGGGCCCACAGATACGCAGTATTTT. The chain recombines TRBV11-3 with TRBJ2-3, with 11 positions matching TRBD1. CDR1 and CDR2 from the germline V gene are SGHNT and YENEEA. The V segment lost 5 bases and the J segment 2 bases; nucleotides outside the gene matches: 6. CDR3 length equals 16 residues. The whole variable domain, filled in from reference TRBV11-3 and TRBJ2-3, reads EAGVVQSPRYKIIEKKQPVAFWCNPISGHNTLYWYLQNLGQGPELLIRYENEEAVDDSQLPKDRFSAERLKGVDSTLKIQPAELGDSAVYLCASSIPDRGPTDTQYFGPGTRLTVL.

The V call is TRBV5-6, the J call TRBJ2-3, with TRBD2 matching over 16 bases. CDR3 size: 18 residues. The V and J ends lost 5 bases and 4 bases, in that order; junction bases with no gene match: 10. The germline V gene has CDR1 SGHDT and CDR2 YYEEEE. In nucleotides, the CDR3 is TGTGCCAGCAGTCAAATCATGGGGACTAGCGGGAGGGCAGATACGCAGTATTTT. Its protein is CASSQIMGTSGRADTQYF. Filled out from reference TRBV5-6 and TRBJ2-3, the complete variable domain reads DAGVTQSPTHLIKTRGQQVTLRCSPKSGHDTVSWYQQALGQGPQFIFQYYEEEERQRGNFPDRFSGHQFPNYSSELNVNALLLGDSALYLCASSQIMGTSGRADTQYFGPGTRLTVL.

CDR3 residues: CASSQDENTEAFF. The CDR3 nucleotides are TGCGCCAGCAGCCAAGACGAGAACACTGAAGCTTTCTTT. The chain combines TRBV4-1 with TRBJ1-1, with no clear D. This CDR3 has 13 amino acids. Trimming took off 0 bases at V and 1 base at J, with 3 bases between the two ends. The germline CDR1 and CDR2 sequences are MGHRA and YSYEKL.

The J gene is TRBJ2-7, the V gene TRBV7-2; D gene ambiguous. The CDR3 is 14 amino acids. Trimming removed 4 bases at V and 0 bases at J, with 10 bases between. From germline, CDR1 is SGHTA and CDR2 FQGNSA. The CDR3 sequence: CASSYQTSSYEQYF. The CDR3 nucleotides are TGTGCCAGCAGCTACCAGACGAGCTCCTACGAGCAGTACTTC. The full variable domain, completed using reference TRBV7-2 and TRBJ2-7, is GAGVSQSPSNKVTEKGKDVELRCDPISGHTALYWYRQSLGQGLEFLIYFQGNSAPDKSGLPSDRFSAERTGGSVSTLTIQRTQQEDSAVYLCASSYQTSSYEQYFGPGTRLTVT.

The J gene is TRBJ2-5, the V gene TRBV27; 10 bases are a match to TRBD2. The germline gives CDR1 MNHEY, CDR2 SMNVEV (reference sequence). V dropped 2 bases and J dropped 5; count of bases not matched to a gene: 5. This CDR3 spans 15 amino acids. CDR3 bases: TGTGCCAGCAGTTTACTAGCGGGAGTAAGGGAGACCCAGTACTTC. Residues: CASSLLAGVRETQYF.

This chain joins TRBV5-1 and TRBJ2-1, with 10 bases aligning to TRBD2. This CDR3 is 16 amino acids long. V was clipped by 2 bases and J by 4 bases; unmatched bases: 6. CDR1 and CDR2 (germline): SGHRS, YFSETQ. The CDR3 region is CASSLPGLASYNEQFF. CDR3 nucleotide sequence: TGCGCCAGCAGCTTACCGGGACTAGCGAGTTACAATGAGCAGTTCTTC.

CDR3 nucleotides: TGTGCCAGCAGCTTTCGGAGAGAGGAGACCCAGTACTTC. This sequence encodes CASSFRREETQYF. The V gene is TRBV11-3, the J gene TRBJ2-5; D gene unclear. The ends were cut back, 3 bases at V and 5 bases at J, with 10 bases in the middle. The CDR3 runs 13 residues. Germline CDR1 SGHNT, CDR2 YENEEA.

This clone is a singleton in its sample. The chain joins TRBV2 to TRBJ2-3, with 7 bases matching TRBD2. The CDR3 totals 16 residues. Trimming at V came to 6 bases and at J to 2 bases, leaving 11 bases not matched to a gene. Germline loops: CDR1 SNHLY, CDR2 FYNNEI. Here the CDR3 reads CASSSGTPINTDTQYF. The CDR3 DNA follows: TGTGCCAGCAGCAGCGGGACCCCCATTAACACAGATACGCAGTATTTT.

The chain employs TRBV6-1 and TRBJ2-3; 7 positions agree with TRBD1. Trimming cost V 5 bases and J 2 bases; bases outside gene matches: 4. This CDR3 is built from 14 residues. Germline loops: CDR1 MNHNS, CDR2 SASEGT. The CDR3 sequence is CASSRGPNTDTQYF. CDR3 bases: TGTGCCAGCAGTAGGGGGCCAAACACAGATACGCAGTATTTT.

The V and J genes are TRBV9 and TRBJ2-2; 9 positions match TRBD2. V shed 3 bases, J shed 4 bases, and the junction held 16 bases outside the gene matches. From germline, CDR1 is SGDLS and CDR2 YYNGEE. This CDR3 spans 19 amino acids. The CDR3 DNA is TGTGCCAGCAGCGGCCCCGGGACTAGCTCCTCGCGGGGCACCGGGGAGCTGTTTTTT. Translated: CASSGPGTSSSRGTGELFF.

The rearrangement uses TRBV7-9 and TRBJ2-1; D not resolved. CDR3 length: 16 amino acids. Germline lookup yields CDR1 SEHNR and CDR2 FQNEAQ (reference sequence). Trimming stripped 4 bases from V and 2 bases from J, with 15 bases between. Written as DNA, the CDR3 is TGTGCCAGCAGCTCCCTCGACGGTGCGACCTACAATGAGCAGTTCTTC. Protein product: CASSSLDGATYNEQFF.

This chain connects TRBV6-5 to TRBJ2-7; 7 nucleotides match TRBD1. This CDR3 comprises 14 residues. V lost 5 bases to trimming and J lost 2 bases; unmatched junction nucleotides: 6. Germline CDR1 and CDR2: MNHEY and SVGAGI. The chain's CDR3 is CASSTGTEAYEQYF. CDR3 coding DNA: TGTGCCAGCAGTACCGGGACAGAAGCCTACGAGCAGTACTTC.

The chain links TRBV5-1 to TRBJ2-5; 7 nucleotides line up with TRBD1. The CDR3 extends over 13 amino acids. Germline CDR1 SGHRS, CDR2 YFSETQ. With 4 bases clipped from V and 5 bases from J, the junction kept 5 bases outside the gene matches. This CDR3 is CASSPGQLETQYF. The CDR3 nucleotides are TGCGCCAGCAGCCCGGGACAGTTGGAGACCCAGTACTTC.

The chain joins TRBV19 to TRBJ2-1; D may be TRBD2 (7 bases). V was clipped by 3 bases and J by 4 bases, with 19 bases between them. The CDR3 length is 17 residues. CDR1 is LNHDA and CDR2 is SQIVND in the germline V gene (reference sequence). CDR3: CASSIRGASGPYNEQFF. The CDR3 DNA sequence: TGTGCCAGTAGTATTAGGGGGGCTAGCGGCCCTTACAATGAGCAGTTCTTC.

This chain connects TRBV29-1 to TRBJ2-5; TRBD1 matches at 9 bases. This CDR3 region has 14 residues. Unmatched junction bases numbered 10, after V lost 6 bases and J lost 5 bases. Germline V CDR1 and CDR2: SQVTM, ANQGSEA. The CDR3 is CSVETGTGKETQYF. Here the CDR3 DNA reads TGCAGCGTCGAAACCGGGACAGGGAAGGAGACCCAGTACTTC. The whole variable domain, filled in from reference TRBV29-1 and TRBJ2-5, reads SAVISQKPSRDICQRGTSLTIQCQVDSQVTMMFWYRQQPGQSLTLIATANQGSEATYESGFVIDKFPISRPNLTFSTLTVSNMSPEDSSIYLCSVETGTGKETQYFGPGTRLLVL.

The V and J genes are TRBV15 and TRBJ2-3, with 9 bases fitting TRBD2. This CDR3 has 16 amino acids. Looked up from germline, CDR1 is LNHNV and CDR2 is YYDKDF (reference sequence). V dropped 0 bases and J dropped 5; count of bases not matched to a gene: 6. The CDR3 DNA is TGTGCCACCAGCAGAGAGGCGGGGGGGCTTCAAGATACGCAGTATTTT. This gives the protein CATSREAGGLQDTQYF. Full variable domain (remainder filled in from reference TRBV15 and TRBJ2-3): DAMVIQNPRYQVTQFGKPVTLSCSQTLNHNVMYWYQQKSSQAPKLLFHYYDKDFNNEADTPDNFQSRRPNTSFCFLDIRSPGLGDTAMYLCATSREAGGLQDTQYFGPGTRLTVL.

The genes are TRBV4-2 and TRBJ2-5, with D uncertain. CDR3 length equals 12 residues. The germline V gene has CDR1 LGHNA and CDR2 YNFKEQ. V shed 5 bases and J shed 5 bases, with 9 bases lying between them. This CDR3 is CASSSLGETQYF. The CDR3 DNA reads as TGTGCCAGCAGCTCCTTGGGGGAGACCCAGTACTTC.

The gene calls are TRBV28 and TRBJ1-5; no firm D call. Per germline, CDR1 MDHEN and CDR2 SYDVKM. Trimming removed 5 bases at V and 7 bases at J, with 18 bases between. This CDR3 has 15 residues. Here the CDR3 reads CASSLNGLVLQPQHF. The CDR3 DNA follows: TGTGCCAGCAGTCTAAACGGCTTGGTATTGCAGCCCCAGCATTTT.